The TCR beta chain under discussion was sequenced for a study of blood T cell repertoires in COVID-19. Original methodology: From reference gene primer amplification, estimates of nucleated cell counts were derived. Assay: immunoSEQ multiplex PCR; the TCRdb copy retains only in-frame clones and omits some. V, J and clone size are taken as reported in that table, and D and trimming were inferred from the DNA itself. The table records about 190,000 clones, 65% to 85% of them present only once. Participant ages covered 18 to 89 years across 20 to 30 US areas. Symptom resolution, clearance, or two negative PCRs marked the recovered donors of Cohort 3. Trimming pared 8 bases from V and 4 bases from J, leaving 8 bases between. This CDR3 region has 11 residues.

The clonotype comes from a woman aged 25 to 39 who had recovered from COVID-19. This sequence joins TRBV12-3 or TRBV12-4 and TRBJ1-2; no clear D. The sequencing input was PBMCs or T cells enriched from blood (not recorded which). The CDR3 bases are TGTGCCAGCTCCTACAGCTATGGCTACACCTTC. This sequence encodes CASSYSYGYTF.